One sample yielded the 3 T cell receptor beta chains listed below, sequenced in a study of T cell responses to AZD1222 COVID-19 vaccine. The table came from immunoSEQ multiplex PCR; TCRdb's copy has only in-frame clones and leaves some out. Found here are about 130,000 clones, 70% to 90% of them singletons; the top ten hold around 8%. The sequenced sample was peripheral blood, obtained on day 0 of AZD1222 vaccination. The receptors originated from an adult in good health.

This clone appeared once. V and J are TRBV19 and TRBJ1-1; D is unclear. Germline V lookup: CDR1 LNHDA, CDR2 SQIVND (reference sequence). V lost 1 base and J 1 base, leaving 7 bases between the germline ends. The length of the CDR3 is 14 residues. The CDR3 is CASSIAAGNTEAFF. CDR3 DNA sequence: TGTGCCAGTAGTATAGCGGCGGGGAACACTGAAGCTTTCTTT.

The chain has TRBV9 and TRBJ2-1; 7 positions agree with TRBD1. V lost 0 bases, J lost 9 bases, and 6 bases stayed unmatched. This CDR3 comprises 14 residues. Germline V gives CDR1 SGDLS, CDR2 YYNGEE. For the CDR3, the DNA is TGTGCCAGCAGCGTAGGTGAGGGGGCAGGTGAGCAGTTCTTC. Its protein product is CASSVGEGAGEQFF.

J is TRBJ1-4 and V is TRBV6-1, with TRBD1 identical over 8 bases. Germline CDR1 reads MNHNS; CDR2 reads SASEGT. The CDR3 has 18 residues. The J segment lost 0 bases and the V segment lost 3 bases, leaving 9 bases of the junction unmatched. The CDR3 reads CASSERPGQVPTNEKLFF. The CDR3 nucleotides are TGTGCCAGCAGTGAGAGGCCGGGACAGGTCCCAACTAATGAAAAACTGTTTTTT.